The next 23 T cell receptor beta chains were all read from a single sample in a study of blood T cell repertoires in COVID-19. Assay: immunoSEQ multiplex PCR; the TCRdb copy retains only in-frame clones and omits some. Of under 350,000 clones listed, roughly 89% are singletons. Sequenced sample: PBMCs or T cells enriched from blood (not recorded which). All receptors derive from a woman in her sixties who had recovered from COVID-19.

V gene TRBV10-1 combines with J gene TRBJ2-2, with 7 positions matching TRBD1. The germline CDR1 and CDR2 sequences are WNHNN and SYGVQD (reference sequence). Trimming removed 4 bases from V and 3 bases from J; junction bases left unmatched: 5. The CDR3 contains 15 residues. CDR3 in DNA: TGCGCCAGCAGTGCGAGGCAGGGGGACACCGGGGAGCTGTTTTTT. Its protein product is CASSARQGDTGELFF.

The chain is built from TRBV27 and TRBJ1-5; 7 nucleotides line up with TRBD1. CDR3 length: 17 residues. Germline V gene sequence: CDR1 MNHEY, CDR2 SMNVEV (reference sequence). Germline trimming cut 6 bases from V and 0 bases from J; bases unmatched to any gene: 11. The CDR3 coding sequence is TGTGCCAGCAGCCTAGGAAAGGGACAGCATAGCAATCAGCCCCAGCATTTT. Protein: CASSLGKGQHSNQPQHF.

The chain uses TRBV10-1 and TRBJ1-1; tentative D call: TRBD1 (5 bases). CDR1 WNHNN and CDR2 SYGVQD come from the germline V gene (reference sequence). The CDR3 is 13 amino acids. Trimming cost V 6 bases and J 6 bases, with 14 bases left between them. The CDR3 nucleotides are TGCGCCAGCAGCCCACAGACAGTCGCTGAAGCTTTCTTT. Translation gives CASSPQTVAEAFF.

The genes are TRBV7-2 and TRBJ1-5; 9 bases align to TRBD1. The junction had 6 bases not matched to a gene; V was cut back by 6 bases and J by 3 bases. This CDR3 is built from 15 residues. Germline loops: CDR1 SGHTA, CDR2 FQGNSA. For the CDR3, the DNA is TGTGCCAGCAGTAACAGGGGGCGCGACAATCAGCCCCAGCATTTT. Translating it yields CASSNRGRDNQPQHF.

This clone was seen just once. This sequence joins TRBV24-1 and TRBJ1-2; 7 bases align to TRBD1. J was trimmed by 5 bases and V by 6 bases; bases with no gene match: 5. The CDR3 consists of 13 residues. Germline-derived CDR1 and CDR2 are KGHDR and SFDVKD. The CDR3: CATSQGQPYGYTF. CDR3 coding DNA: TGTGCCACCAGTCAGGGACAGCCTTATGGCTACACCTTC.

The chain is built from TRBV27 and TRBJ2-5; 9 bases are shared with TRBD2. V gave up 0 bases and J gave up 4 bases; unmatched junction bases: 6. Germline V gene data show CDR1 as MNHEY and CDR2 as SMNVEV (reference sequence). This CDR3 region has 16 residues. CDR3 residues: CASSLSAGGAGETQYF. The CDR3 coding sequence is TGTGCCAGCAGTTTATCGGCGGGGGGGGCCGGAGAGACCCAGTACTTC.

This clone was detected only a few times. This chain connects TRBV2 to TRBJ1-2; 9 nucleotides agree with TRBD1. CDR1 and CDR2 from the germline V gene are SNHLY and FYNNEI. The CDR3 extends over 13 amino acids. Trimming at V came to 8 bases and at J to 3 bases, leaving 4 bases not matched to a gene. The CDR3 region is CASGGQGHYGYTF. The CDR3 bases are TGTGCCAGCGGGGGACAGGGCCACTATGGCTACACCTTC.

This CDR3 reads CASSQTSGKGSEQFF. Here the CDR3 DNA reads TGTGCCAGCAGCCAAACTAGCGGGAAAGGGAGTGAGCAGTTCTTC. The genes are TRBV3-1 (or the pseudogene TRBV3-2) and TRBJ2-1, with TRBD2 identical over 10 bases. V shed 2 bases, J shed 9 bases, and the junction held 7 bases outside the gene matches. Germline V lookup: CDR1 LGHDT, CDR2 YNNKEL (reference sequence). This CDR3 comprises 15 residues.

This clone appeared once. The chain has TRBV24-1 and TRBJ2-3; TRBD2 agrees at 7 bases. This CDR3 contains 17 residues. Germline lookup yields CDR1 KGHDR and CDR2 SFDVKD. V shed 7 bases and J 2 bases; nucleotides not matched to a gene: 14. The CDR3 DNA reads TGTGCCACCAGAGAGGGCGGGAGTCTCCGGAACACAGATACGCAGTATTTT. Protein: CATREGGSLRNTDTQYF.

V and J are TRBV29-1 and TRBJ2-1; TRBD2 aligns across 10 bases. The CDR3 covers 15 residues. CDR1 is SQVTM and CDR2 is ANQGSEA in the germline V gene. The V gene end was trimmed by 5 bases and the J gene end by 8 bases; junction bases not matched to a gene: 12. In DNA, the CDR3 is TGCAGCGTTTTCGGCTCAGCGGGAGGGCTGGATGAGCAGTTCTTC. Residues: CSVFGSAGGLDEQFF.

This clone was recorded only once. The chain is built from TRBV12-3 or TRBV12-4 and TRBJ1-5, with unresolved D. This CDR3 spans 12 amino acids. V was trimmed by 3 bases and J by 6 bases, leaving 6 bases between them. Here the CDR3 DNA reads TGTGCCAGCAGTTTGGAGGTTCAGCCCCAGCATTTT. The encoded protein is CASSLEVQPQHF.

This clone was detected only a few times. This CDR3 reads CASSYMGSSTEAFF. CDR3 in DNA: TGTGCCAGCAGTTACATGGGGAGTAGCACTGAAGCTTTCTTT. The chain uses TRBV6-5 and TRBJ1-1; no firm D call. The CDR3 runs 14 residues. V was shortened by 2 bases and J by 4 bases, with 11 bases between the two germline ends. In germline, CDR1 is MNHEY, CDR2 SVGAGI.

This chain links TRBV28 with TRBJ2-1; TRBD1 is a possible D gene (5 bases). The CDR3 loop spans 15 amino acids. Trimming removed 8 bases at V and 6 bases at J, with 20 bases between. From germline, CDR1 is MDHEN and CDR2 SYDVKM. The CDR3 here is CASDTGGATPNEQFF. As DNA, the CDR3 is TGTGCCAGCGATACGGGTGGGGCGACCCCCAATGAGCAGTTCTTC.

The CDR3 reads CASSLYGAGAGEKLFF. Written as DNA, the CDR3 is TGTGCCAGCAGTTTGTACGGAGCGGGGGCCGGTGAAAAACTGTTTTTT. This chain links TRBV27 with TRBJ1-4, with a tentative D call TRBD1 (6 bases). The CDR3 contains 16 residues. V lost 3 bases and J 7 bases, leaving 18 bases between the germline ends. Germline CDR1 is MNHEY and CDR2 is SMNVEV (reference sequence). The variable domain in full, completed from reference TRBV27 and TRBJ1-4, reads EAQVTQNPRYLITVTGKKLTVTCSQNMNHEYMSWYRQDPGLGLRQIYYSMNVEVTDKGDVPEGYKVSRKEKRNFPLILESPSPNQTSLYFCASSLYGAGAGEKLFFGSGTQLSVL.

The J gene is TRBJ2-7, the V gene TRBV30, with 8 nucleotides matching TRBD2. The CDR3 has 16 residues. After removal of 0 bases from V and 3 bases from J, the junction contained 10 bases not matched to a gene. From germline, CDR1 is GTSNPN and CDR2 SVGIG (reference sequence). CDR3 protein: CAWSVPSLAGRYEQYF. CDR3 in DNA: TGTGCCTGGAGTGTACCCAGCCTAGCGGGCCGCTACGAGCAGTACTTC.

This clone appeared a single time. The chain has TRBV7-2 and TRBJ2-3, with D unclear. This CDR3 comprises 13 residues. The V gene lost 5 bases and the J gene lost 5 bases, with 11 bases spanning the gap. Germline V CDR1 and CDR2: SGHTA, FQGNSA. CDR3 nucleotide sequence: TGTGCCAGCAGCGGCCCTAGTGAAGATACGCAGTATTTT. Translating gives CASSGPSEDTQYF.

Written as DNA, the CDR3 is TGCGCCAGCAGCGGACAGGCTCCGTCTCTCGAGCAGTACTTC. Protein product: CASSGQAPSLEQYF. The chain recombines TRBV23-1 with TRBJ2-7; 7 nucleotides line up with TRBD1. TRBV23-1 is an ORF, and what it does is uncertain. V was pared by 6 bases and J by 6 bases, with 11 bases of the junction left unmatched. This CDR3 comprises 14 residues.

The rearrangement uses TRBV29-1 and TRBJ2-7; 10 bases agree with TRBD1. Germline V lookup: CDR1 SQVTM, CDR2 ANQGSEA. The V and J ends lost 5 bases and 2 bases, in that order; junction bases with no gene match: 3. The CDR3 has 13 residues. CDR3 sequence: CSVFGTGAYEQYF. The CDR3 nucleotides are TGCAGCGTTTTCGGGACAGGGGCCTACGAGCAGTACTTC.

A note on this clone: An end of the junction differs from the germline gene, which may be a read error. The chain employs TRBV6-6 and TRBJ1-1; TRBD1 aligns across 7 bases. The CDR3 has 14 amino acids. The germline CDR1 and CDR2 sequences are MNHNY and SVGAGI (reference sequence). For the CDR3, the DNA is TGTGCCAGCACCCTAGTCAGGGGGGTAAGTGAGGGCCTCTTT. Translating gives CASTLVRGVSEGLF.

The V call is TRBV28, the J call TRBJ1-1, with D perhaps TRBD1 (5 bases). The germline V gene encodes CDR1 MDHEN and CDR2 SYDVKM. Trimming removed 4 bases from V and 1 base from J, with 13 bases in between. This CDR3 region has 15 residues. The CDR3 reads CASSSIGGGNTEAFF. For the CDR3, the DNA is TGTGCCAGCAGTTCGATCGGGGGAGGGAACACTGAAGCTTTCTTT. Variable domain in full (rest from reference TRBV28 and TRBJ1-1): DVKVTQSSRYLVKRTGEKVFLECVQDMDHENMFWYRQDPGLGLRLIYFSYDVKMKEKGDIPEGYSVSREKKERFSLILESASTNQTSMYLCASSSIGGGNTEAFFGQGTRLTVV.

V gene TRBV5-1 combines with J gene TRBJ2-7, with TRBD2 matching 10 bases. Germline values: CDR1 SGHRS, CDR2 YFSETQ. The CDR3 consists of 15 residues. Trimming at V came to 0 bases and at J to 4 bases, leaving 4 bases not matched to a gene. The CDR3 region has the DNA TGCGCCAGCAGCTTGGATAGCGGGAGGTCGTACGAGCAGTACTTC. Translated, it gives CASSLDSGRSYEQYF.

The chain uses TRBV5-1 and TRBJ1-2; unclear D gene. The ends were cut back, 1 base at V and 4 bases at J, with 8 bases in the middle. The CDR3 sequence is 13 residues long. Germline CDR1 and CDR2: SGHRS and YFSETQ. The CDR3 DNA reads as TGCGCCAGCAGCTTGAATTCCGGCTATGGCTACACCTTC. This translates into CASSLNSGYGYTF.

This sequence joins TRBV5-1 and TRBJ2-1; 14 bases map to TRBD2. Germline trimming cut 0 bases from V and 7 bases from J; bases unmatched to any gene: 9. The CDR3 is 18 residues long. Germline V lookup: CDR1 SGHRS, CDR2 YFSETQ. This CDR3 reads CASSLAAAGTSGSNEQFF. CDR3 sequence (DNA): TGCGCCAGCAGCTTGGCCGCTGCCGGGACTAGCGGGAGTAATGAGCAGTTCTTC.